Following are 19 T cell receptor beta chains from one sample sequenced in a study of cytomegalovirus exposure and HLA in healthy donors. Primers for the PCR totalled 60 Vbeta and 13 Jbeta. Assay: immunoSEQ multiplex PCR; the TCRdb copy retains only in-frame clones and omits some. The listing records 50,000 or so clones. Sequenced input: PBMCs. These receptors were obtained from a man between 40 and 49 years old in good health and CMV-seropositive.

The chain carries TRBV2 and TRBJ2-5; D might be TRBD2 (5 bases). There are 11 residues in the CDR3. Deletions cut 6 bases from V and 5 bases from J, with 7 bases between. Looked up from germline, CDR1 is SNHLY and CDR2 is FYNNEI. CDR3 region: CASSEGETQYF. Written as DNA, the CDR3 is TGTGCCAGCAGCGAGGGTGAGACCCAGTACTTC.

The V and J genes are TRBV5-1 and TRBJ1-4; no firm D call. The CDR3 totals 12 residues. Germline lookup yields CDR1 SGHRS and CDR2 YFSETQ. V was trimmed by 0 bases and J by 7 bases, leaving 4 bases between them. In DNA, the CDR3 is TGCGCCAGCAGCTTGGCAGGTGAAAAACTGTTTTTT. It translates to CASSLAGEKLFF.

The rearrangement uses TRBV9 and TRBJ2-2; 9 bases agree with TRBD2. This CDR3 region has 16 residues. Germline CDR1 is SGDLS and CDR2 is YYNGEE. The J segment lost 6 bases and the V segment lost 0 bases, leaving 6 bases of the junction unmatched. This CDR3 reads CASSVGVAGVAGELFF. The DNA for the CDR3 is TGTGCCAGCAGCGTAGGGGTAGCGGGAGTAGCCGGGGAGCTGTTTTTT.

The DNA for the CDR3 is TGTGCCAGCAGCCCTCCCGGGTGGCGGGGGAGGAATGAGCAGTTCTTC. As protein: CASSPPGWRGRNEQFF. V is TRBV9 and J is TRBJ2-1; 7 bases line up with TRBD2. This CDR3 region has 16 residues. The germline V gene encodes CDR1 SGDLS and CDR2 YYNGEE. V trimming: 4 bases; J trimming: 7 bases; junction bases outside the gene matches: 14.

The chain uses TRBV29-1 and TRBJ2-1; 12 positions agree with TRBD2. Germline loops: CDR1 SQVTM, CDR2 ANQGSEA. V was pared by 3 bases and J by 1 base, with 10 bases of the junction left unmatched. The CDR3 is made up of 18 amino acids. CDR3 sequence reads: CSVDGLAGGPRSYNEQFF. The CDR3 coding sequence is TGCAGCGTTGACGGCCTAGCGGGAGGGCCCCGGTCCTACAATGAGCAGTTCTTC.

The genes are TRBV9 and TRBJ2-6; TRBD2 might be the D (6 bases). V was shortened by 0 bases and J by 2 bases, with 15 bases between the two germline ends. Per germline, CDR1 SGDLS and CDR2 YYNGEE. This CDR3 has 18 residues. CDR3 protein: CASSVGGTAGTGANVLTF. CDR3 in DNA: TGTGCCAGCAGCGTAGGGGGGACGGCGGGAACTGGGGCCAACGTCCTGACTTTC.

The chain combines TRBV11-2 with TRBJ1-4, with 8 bases that match TRBD1. Trimming cost V 0 bases and J 12 bases; bases outside gene matches: 3. Per germline, CDR1 SGHAT and CDR2 FQNNGV. The CDR3 contains 13 residues. The CDR3 nucleotides are TGTGCCAGCAGCTTAGACGCAGGGGGCGAACTGTTTTTT. It yields the protein CASSLDAGGELFF.

The CDR3, as DNA: TGTGCCAGCAGCCCCGATGGACAAAGGGGCACTGAAGCTTTCTTT. Its translation is CASSPDGQRGTEAFF. The genes are TRBV7-8 and TRBJ1-1; tentative D call: TRBD1 (5 bases). The CDR3 loop spans 15 amino acids. Trimming removed 5 bases from V and 4 bases from J, with 17 bases in between. Looked up from germline, CDR1 is SGHVS and CDR2 is FQNEAQ.

About this clone itself: At one end the junction does not follow the germline gene, possibly because of a read error. The chain is built from TRBV27 and TRBJ1-1; D uncertain. The CDR3 consists of 15 residues. Germline loops: CDR1 MNHEY, CDR2 SMNVEV (reference sequence). The CDR3 DNA sequence: TGTGCCAGCAGCTTATATTATGGGCCAGACACTGAAGCTTTCTTT. Its translation is CASSLYYGPDTEAFF.

The gene calls are TRBV7-9 and TRBJ2-3, with 9 bases that match TRBD1. The CDR3 contains 15 residues. The trim removed 7 bases at V and 2 bases at J, leaving 7 bases unmatched. In germline, CDR1 is SEHNR, CDR2 FQNEAQ (reference sequence). As DNA, the CDR3 is TGTGCCAGCACTCGGACAGGGGACTACACAGATACGCAGTATTTT. The encoded protein is CASTRTGDYTDTQYF.

The V gene is TRBV29-1, the J gene TRBJ2-2; 12 bases are shared with TRBD2. Unmatched junction bases numbered 5, after V lost 6 bases and J lost 3 bases. The CDR3 totals 15 residues. CDR1 and CDR2 (germline): SQVTM, ANQGSEA. The CDR3 here is CSVPRLAGDTGELFF. The CDR3 DNA is TGCAGCGTCCCCCGACTAGCGGGAGACACCGGGGAGCTGTTTTTT.

The CDR3, as DNA: TGTGCCAGTCAAGACAGGGGGCTCAATCAGCCCCAGCATTTT. This sequence encodes CASQDRGLNQPQHF. J is TRBJ1-5 and V is TRBV19; 10 bases align to TRBD1. The germline CDR1 and CDR2 sequences are LNHDA and SQIVND (reference sequence). This CDR3 is 14 amino acids long. The junction had 4 bases not matched to a gene; V was cut back by 8 bases and J by 3 bases.

The chain couples TRBV28 to TRBJ1-2; TRBD1 agrees at 11 bases. The CDR3 length is 14 residues. The germline V gene encodes CDR1 MDHEN and CDR2 SYDVKM. V dropped 8 bases and J dropped 4; count of bases not matched to a gene: 6. The chain's CDR3 is CASGGQGDIYGYTF. The CDR3, as DNA: TGTGCCAGCGGGGGACAGGGGGACATCTATGGCTACACCTTC.

The rearrangement links TRBV29-1 to TRBJ1-1; D unclear. The CDR3 runs to 13 residues. Trimming took off 4 bases at V and 0 bases at J, with 9 bases between the two ends. Looked up from germline, CDR1 is SQVTM and CDR2 is ANQGSEA. The CDR3 DNA reads TGCAGCGTTGTATCGGAGATGAACACTGAAGCTTTCTTT. Translation: CSVVSEMNTEAFF.

V is TRBV5-1 and J is TRBJ2-2; 8 nucleotides match TRBD1. This CDR3 is 16 amino acids long. The V gene's germline CDR1 is SGHRS and CDR2 YFSETQ. V gave up 3 bases and J gave up 6 bases; unmatched junction bases: 10. In DNA form, the CDR3 reads TGCGCCAGCAGCTCCGGCGGGCAGGGGGCAGCCGGGGAGCTGTTTTTT. Translated: CASSSGGQGAAGELFF.

The CDR3 coding sequence is TGTGCCAGCAGCTTAGAAGGCGGCTCCTACGAGCAGTACTTC. Its protein product is CASSLEGGSYEQYF. This sequence joins TRBV11-2 and TRBJ2-7; D not resolved. CDR1 SGHAT and CDR2 FQNNGV come from the germline V gene. This CDR3 spans 14 amino acids. V lost 0 bases and J lost 0, with 6 bases in between.

The gene calls are TRBV6-5 and TRBJ2-7; 7 bases agree with TRBD2. There are 15 residues in the CDR3. Looked up from germline, CDR1 is MNHEY and CDR2 is SVGAGI. The trim removed 2 bases at V and 2 bases at J, leaving 6 bases unmatched. The CDR3 loop is CASSYGLADTYEQYF. The CDR3 DNA sequence: TGTGCCAGCAGTTACGGGCTAGCGGATACCTACGAGCAGTACTTC.

The rearrangement joins TRBV28 to TRBJ2-6, with 7 bases aligning to TRBD1. The CDR3 sequence is 15 residues long. Trimming took 4 bases from V and 1 from J; bases not matched to a gene: 1. CDR1 is MDHEN, CDR2 SYDVKM, per germline. The CDR3 DNA is TGTGCCAGCAGTTCGACAGGGTCTGGGGCCAACGTCCTGACTTTC. Encoded protein: CASSSTGSGANVLTF.

V is TRBV19 and J is TRBJ1-5; D is perhaps TRBD1 (5 bases). Germline V gene sequence: CDR1 LNHDA, CDR2 SQIVND (reference sequence). Between the trimmed V and J ends, which lost 7 bases and 0 bases, there was a span of 16 bases. This CDR3 contains 16 residues. The CDR3 protein is CASTKGTGYSNQPQHF. In DNA form, the CDR3 reads TGTGCCAGTACCAAAGGAACAGGCTATAGCAATCAGCCCCAGCATTTT. The entire variable domain, with the rest obtained from reference TRBV19 and TRBJ1-5, is as follows: DGGITQSPKYLFRKEGQNVTLSCEQNLNHDAMYWYRQDPGQGLRLIYYSQIVNDFQKGDIAEGYSVSREKKESFPLTVTSAQKNPTAFYLCASTKGTGYSNQPQHFGDGTRLSIL.